Following are 29 T cell receptor beta chains from one sample sequenced in a study of cytomegalovirus exposure and HLA in healthy donors. With 60 Vbeta and 13 Jbeta primers, the PCR was carried out. Assay: immunoSEQ multiplex PCR; the TCRdb copy retains only in-frame clones and omits some. The table has 180,000 or so clones, about 79% seen once; the top ten hold roughly 13%. Specimen: PBMCs. The receptors were gathered from a man over 45 in good health and CMV-seropositive.

This clone was observed a handful of times. The chain joins TRBV2 to TRBJ2-2; D remains ambiguous. The CDR3 spans 18 residues. From germline, CDR1 is SNHLY and CDR2 FYNNEI. Deletions cut 7 bases from V and 3 bases from J, with 24 bases between. The CDR3 coding sequence is TGTGCCAGCACTCCTCCCCCCCGACGCCTAGGCGACACCGGGGAGCTGTTTTTT. It yields the protein CASTPPPRRLGDTGELFF.

The chain couples TRBV4-1 to TRBJ2-1; 8 nucleotides agree with TRBD2. The CDR3 totals 16 residues. Germline V lookup: CDR1 MGHRA, CDR2 YSYEKL. V dropped 2 bases and J dropped 3; count of bases not matched to a gene: 6. CDR3 region: CASSQLRGANYNEQFF. CDR3 sequence (DNA): TGCGCCAGCAGCCAACTGCGGGGGGCCAACTACAATGAGCAGTTCTTC.

The CDR3 region has the DNA TGTGCCAGCAGTGATTGGGGGGGTCAGTTCTTC. Residues: CASSDWGGQFF. V and J are TRBV6-1 and TRBJ2-1; 7 bases map to TRBD2. Germline CDR1 MNHNS, CDR2 SASEGT. The CDR3 totals 11 residues. The J segment lost 13 bases and the V segment lost 3 bases, leaving 3 bases of the junction unmatched.

The chain has TRBV7-9 and TRBJ1-1, with TRBD1 matching 7 bases. The V segment lost 4 bases and the J segment 0 bases; nucleotides outside the gene matches: 11. CDR1 and CDR2 from the germline V gene are SEHNR and FQNEAQ (reference sequence). This CDR3 comprises 17 residues. CDR3 sequence reads: CASSSVPLTGMNTEAFF. The DNA for the CDR3 is TGTGCCAGCAGCTCTGTCCCACTGACAGGGATGAACACTGAAGCTTTCTTT. The whole variable domain, remainder taken from reference TRBV7-9 and TRBJ1-1, is DTGVSQNPRHKITKRGQNVTFRCDPISEHNRLYWYRQTLGQGPEFLTYFQNEAQLEKSRLLSDRFSAERPKGSFSTLEIQRTEQGDSAMYLCASSSVPLTGMNTEAFFGQGTRLTVV.

The chain recombines TRBV18 with TRBJ2-1; 10 positions agree with TRBD2. This CDR3 region has 15 residues. The J segment lost 4 bases and the V segment lost 3 bases, leaving 3 bases of the junction unmatched. Germline CDR1 KGHSH, CDR2 LQKENI. The CDR3: CASSPERGGYNEQFF. The CDR3 DNA reads TGTGCCAGCTCACCTGAGCGGGGGGGTTACAATGAGCAGTTCTTC.

The chain joins TRBV6-6 to TRBJ1-1, with 7 bases matching TRBD1. The CDR3 totals 14 residues. Trimming took 4 bases from V and 0 from J; bases not matched to a gene: 2. Germline V lookup: CDR1 MNHNY, CDR2 SVGAGI (reference sequence). The CDR3 DNA is TGTGCCAGCAGTTTTACAGGGGTGAACACTGAAGCTTTCTTT. Protein product: CASSFTGVNTEAFF.

This rearrangement joins TRBV5-1 to TRBJ2-2; TRBD1 matches 11 bases. CDR3 length equals 18 residues. The V gene end was trimmed by 3 bases and the J gene end by 4 bases; junction bases not matched to a gene: 11. Germline loops: CDR1 SGHRS, CDR2 YFSETQ. The CDR3 coding sequence is TGCGCCAGCAGCTCGCCGGACAGGGGGCATTTGGGCACCGGGGAGCTGTTTTTT. This codes for CASSSPDRGHLGTGELFF.

This chain uses TRBV29-1 with TRBJ2-7; D gene ambiguous. Germline values: CDR1 SQVTM, CDR2 ANQGSEA. The germline V and J ends were trimmed by 8 bases and 7 bases, with 15 bases remaining between them. This CDR3 has 11 residues. CDR3 sequence (DNA): TGCAGCTCTGCGGTAGACGGGGAGCAGTACTTC. Residues: CSSAVDGEQYF.

The V and J genes are TRBV28 and TRBJ2-5; 7 positions match TRBD1. Matching the DNA end better, TRBJ2-7 makes the J call doubtful. CDR3 length: 13 amino acids. Germline V lookup: CDR1 MDHEN, CDR2 SYDVKM. In DNA form, the CDR3 reads TGTGCCAGCCTCGCTGCCGGACAGGACGAGCAGTACTTC. Translated, it gives CASLAAGQDEQYF.

The CDR3 DNA is TGTGCCAGCAGCCCCAGCGGGGGGTTCATCGGGGAGCTGTTTTTT. This codes for CASSPSGGFIGELFF. V usage is TRBV9 and J usage is TRBJ2-2; TRBD2 aligns across 9 bases. The length of the CDR3 is 15 residues. Trimming took 4 bases from V and 7 from J; bases not matched to a gene: 8. Germline V gene lookup returns CDR1 SGDLS and CDR2 YYNGEE. The full variable domain, in which reference TRBV9 and TRBJ2-2 provide the parts outside the CDR3, is DSGVTQTPKHLITATGQRVTLRCSPRSGDLSVYWYQQSLDQGLQFLIQYYNGEERAKGNILERFSAQQFPDLHSELNLSSLELGDSALYFCASSPSGGFIGELFFGEGSRLTVL.

This clone was seen more than once but under ten times. The V call is TRBV5-4, the J call TRBJ1-3, with D tentatively TRBD1 (6 bases). The V and J ends lost 4 bases and 3 bases respectively, with 14 bases between them. This CDR3 is 15 amino acids long. The germline CDR1 and CDR2 sequences are SGHNT and YYREEE (reference sequence). The CDR3 coding sequence is TGTGCCAGCAGCAAGCAAGGGGGTAGTGGAAACACCATATATTTT. It codes for CASSKQGGSGNTIYF. The entire variable domain, with the rest obtained from reference TRBV5-4 and TRBJ1-3, is as follows: ETGVTQSPTHLIKTRGQQVTLRCSSQSGHNTVSWYQQALGQGPQFIFQYYREEENGRGNFPPRFSGLQFPNYSSELNVNALELDDSALYLCASSKQGGSGNTIYFGEGSWLTVV.

The V and J genes are TRBV2 and TRBJ2-3; tentatively, D is TRBD2 (7 bases). Trimming took off 8 bases at V and 0 bases at J, with 21 bases between the two ends. The CDR3 has 17 residues. Germline V gene data show CDR1 as SNHLY and CDR2 as FYNNEI. The CDR3 nucleotides read TGTGCCAGCTTTACCTTCCGGGGGGCAGATAGCACAGATACGCAGTATTTT. Translation gives CASFTFRGADSTDTQYF.

The chain uses TRBV27 and TRBJ1-4; 7 bases agree with TRBD1. Germline-derived CDR1 and CDR2 are MNHEY and SMNVEV (reference sequence). CDR3 length equals 15 residues. The trim removed 6 bases at V and 8 bases at J, leaving 12 bases unmatched. The CDR3 DNA follows: TGTGCCAGCAGCCGTACAGGGGTCCTTGGGGAAAAACTGTTTTTT. Translating it yields CASSRTGVLGEKLFF.

V gene TRBV6-1 combines with J gene TRBJ2-7; D perhaps matches TRBD1 (5 bases). Trimming pared 5 bases from V and 3 bases from J, leaving 11 bases between. CDR1 and CDR2 from the germline V gene are MNHNS and SASEGT. The CDR3 spans 13 residues. CDR3 in DNA: TGTGCCAGCAGTAGACAGTCGTTCTACGAGCAGTACTTC. As protein: CASSRQSFYEQYF.

This clone was picked up one time. The rearrangement joins TRBV6-6 to TRBJ1-2; 7 bases are shared with TRBD1. The length of the CDR3 is 14 residues. Germline CDR1 MNHNY, CDR2 SVGAGI (reference sequence). The V gene end was trimmed by 6 bases and the J gene end by 2 bases; junction bases not matched to a gene: 6. CDR3 in amino acids: CASSGTELNYGYTF. In DNA, the CDR3 is TGTGCCAGCAGCGGGACAGAACTAAACTATGGCTACACCTTC.

This rearrangement joins TRBV2 to TRBJ1-2; D possibly corresponds to TRBD1 (6 bases). Trimming removed 6 bases from V and 2 bases from J, with 10 bases in between. The V gene's germline CDR1 is SNHLY and CDR2 FYNNEI. CDR3 length: 13 amino acids. CDR3 nucleotide sequence: TGTGCCAGCAGCTACCAGGGGAACTATGGCTACACCTTC. Its protein is CASSYQGNYGYTF.

CDR3 DNA sequence: TGTGCCATCAGCAATTTGGGCCGGCGAGGGGCTTTCTTT. Protein product: CAISNLGRRGAFF. The chain combines TRBV10-3 with TRBJ1-1; D not certain. Germline CDR1 ENHRY, CDR2 SYGVKD. This CDR3 comprises 13 residues. V was cut by 6 bases and J by 11 bases, with 19 bases left in between.

The chain has TRBV7-9 and TRBJ2-7, with 7 nucleotides matching TRBD1. This CDR3 is 14 amino acids long. V was clipped by 8 bases and J by 5 bases; unmatched bases: 12. The germline V gene encodes CDR1 SEHNR and CDR2 FQNEAQ (reference sequence). The CDR3 sequence: CASVGRDSPNEQYF. The CDR3 nucleotides read TGTGCCAGCGTTGGAAGGGACAGCCCAAACGAGCAGTACTTC.

This rearrangement joins TRBV11-2 to TRBJ1-2; D remains ambiguous. V was shortened by 6 bases and J by 1 base, with 9 bases between the two germline ends. Germline CDR1 reads SGHAT; CDR2 reads FQNNGV. CDR3 size: 13 residues. In nucleotides, the CDR3 is TGTGCCAGCAGTAGCGGTCGTAACTATGGCTACACCTTC. It translates to CASSSGRNYGYTF.

This chain joins TRBV10-3 and TRBJ1-2; 11 positions match TRBD1. Germline loops: CDR1 ENHRY, CDR2 SYGVKD. CDR3 size: 20 residues. Trimming removed 0 bases from V and 2 bases from J; junction bases left unmatched: 14. CDR3 sequence reads: CAISESTDGQGAIRNYGYTF. The CDR3 bases are TGTGCCATCAGTGAGTCGACAGATGGACAGGGGGCAATCAGGAACTATGGCTACACCTTC.

The chain combines TRBV19 with TRBJ2-3; D is possibly TRBD2 (6 bases). Germline CDR1 and CDR2: LNHDA and SQIVND (reference sequence). The ends were cut back, 4 bases at V and 4 bases at J, with 15 bases in the middle. This CDR3 has 15 residues. The CDR3 protein is CASSTAGGSADTQYF. In nucleotides, the CDR3 is TGTGCCAGTAGTACCGCCGGAGGGTCAGCAGATACGCAGTATTTT.

The rearrangement uses TRBV27 and TRBJ1-6, with 11 nucleotides matching TRBD1. V lost 7 bases to trimming and J lost 6 bases; unmatched junction nucleotides: 5. CDR3 length: 15 amino acids. Per the germline V gene, CDR1 is MNHEY and CDR2 is SMNVEV (reference sequence). CDR3 residues: CASNKDRGLNSPLHF. CDR3 nucleotides: TGTGCCAGCAATAAGGACAGGGGGCTTAATTCACCCCTCCACTTT.

The chain joins TRBV5-6 to TRBJ2-7; no clear D. The V gene's germline CDR1 is SGHDT and CDR2 YYEEEE. Trimming took off 0 bases at V and 2 bases at J, with 9 bases between the two ends. The CDR3 is 14 amino acids. The CDR3 nucleotides are TGTGCCAGCAGCTTGGAACAGACCCCCTACGAGCAGTACTTC. Its protein is CASSLEQTPYEQYF. The full variable domain, completed using reference TRBV5-6 and TRBJ2-7, is DAGVTQSPTHLIKTRGQQVTLRCSPKSGHDTVSWYQQALGQGPQFIFQYYEEEERQRGNFPDRFSGHQFPNYSSELNVNALLLGDSALYLCASSLEQTPYEQYFGPGTRLTVT.

This clone has only a few counts. The genes are TRBV18 and TRBJ1-1, with D perhaps TRBD1 (6 bases). CDR1 is KGHSH and CDR2 is LQKENI in the germline V gene. CDR3 length: 13 amino acids. The V and J ends lost 4 bases and 4 bases respectively, with 10 bases between them. CDR3 protein: CASSRTQGTEAFF. The DNA of the CDR3 is TGTGCCAGCTCACGGACACAGGGCACTGAAGCTTTCTTT.

V and J are TRBV28 and TRBJ2-4; 9 bases are a match to TRBD1. Unmatched junction bases numbered 9, after V lost 5 bases and J lost 7 bases. From germline, CDR1 is MDHEN and CDR2 SYDVKM. This CDR3 has 15 residues. The chain's CDR3 is CASSDPGTGNNIQYF. Here the CDR3 DNA reads TGTGCCAGCAGTGACCCCGGGACAGGGAACAACATTCAGTACTTC.

V gene TRBV11-1 combines with J gene TRBJ2-3; TRBD2 agrees at 9 bases. CDR1 is SGHAT, CDR2 FQDESV, per germline (reference sequence). J was trimmed by 1 base and V by 6 bases; bases with no gene match: 2. The CDR3 has 14 amino acids. Written as DNA, the CDR3 is TGTGCCAGCAGTAGCGGGGGTGGCACAGATACGCAGTATTTT. Residues: CASSSGGGTDTQYF.

CDR3: CASSRGQLQETQYF. CDR3 sequence (DNA): TGTGCCAGCAGCCGAGGACAACTCCAAGAGACCCAGTACTTC. This chain joins TRBV11-2 and TRBJ2-5, with D possibly matching TRBD1 (5 bases). This CDR3 has 14 amino acids. CDR1 and CDR2 from the germline V gene are SGHAT and FQNNGV. The V gene lost 5 bases and the J gene lost 1 base, with 11 bases spanning the gap. Filled out from reference TRBV11-2 and TRBJ2-5, the complete variable domain reads EAGVAQSPRYKIIEKRQSVAFWCNPISGHATLYWYQQILGQGPKLLIQFQNNGVVDDSQLPKDRFSAERLKGVDSTLKIQPAKLEDSAVYLCASSRGQLQETQYFGPGTRLLVL.

The CDR3 DNA reads as TGTGCCAGCAGTGAAGCGGGGCTTACTGAAGCTTTCTTT. Protein product: CASSEAGLTEAFF. The chain recombines TRBV6-5 with TRBJ1-1; a possible D gene is TRBD1 (5 bases). The CDR3 length is 13 residues. CDR1 and CDR2 (germline): MNHEY, SVGAGI. The V end was cut by 5 bases, the J end by 5 bases, with 12 bases between.

The chain joins TRBV7-9 to TRBJ2-7, with 8 bases matching TRBD1. With 5 bases clipped from V and 7 bases from J, the junction kept 4 bases outside the gene matches. Germline V CDR1 and CDR2: SEHNR, FQNEAQ (reference sequence). This CDR3 comprises 12 residues. CDR3 nucleotides: TGTGCCAGCAGCCTGACAGGGGAGGAGCAGTACTTC. This translates into CASSLTGEEQYF.